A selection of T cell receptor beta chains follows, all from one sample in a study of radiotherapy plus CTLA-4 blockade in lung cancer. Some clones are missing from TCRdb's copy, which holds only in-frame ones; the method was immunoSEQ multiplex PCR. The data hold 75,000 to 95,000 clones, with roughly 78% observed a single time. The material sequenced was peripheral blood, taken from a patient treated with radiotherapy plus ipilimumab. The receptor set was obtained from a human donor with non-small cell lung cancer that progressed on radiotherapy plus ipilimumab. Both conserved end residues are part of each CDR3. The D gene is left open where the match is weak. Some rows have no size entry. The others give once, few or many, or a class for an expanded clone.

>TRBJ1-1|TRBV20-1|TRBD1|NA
TGCAGTGCCTCGGACAGGGGATCAGCTTTCTTT
CSASDRGSAFF
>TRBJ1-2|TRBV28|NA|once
TGTGCCAGCAGTTTTAGAAGGGGTGGCTATGGCTACACCTTC
CASSFRRGGYGYTF
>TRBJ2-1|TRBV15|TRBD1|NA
TGTGCCACCAGCAGAGACCATGCCGGGACAGGCTCCTACAATGAGCAGTTCTTC
CATSRDHAGTGSYNEQFF
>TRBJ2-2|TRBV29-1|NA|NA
TGCAGCGTTGAAAGGGCGGGGACGAACACCGGGGAGCTGTTTTTT
CSVERAGTNTGELFF
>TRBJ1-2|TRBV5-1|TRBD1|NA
TGCGCCAGCAGCTTGGAAGGGACAGGGGGCTTAAATGGCTACACCTTC
CASSLEGTGGLNGYTF
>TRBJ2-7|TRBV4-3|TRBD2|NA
TGCGCCAGCAGCCCGGGGGGGGCAGGGGAACACGAGCAGTACTTC
CASSPGGAGEHEQYF
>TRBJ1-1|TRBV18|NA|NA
TGTGCCAGCTCACCAAATGGAAACACTGAAGCTTTCTTT
CASSPNGNTEAFF
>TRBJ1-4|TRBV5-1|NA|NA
TGCGCCAGCAGCTTGGGAACAGCTAATGAAAAACTGTTTTTT
CASSLGTANEKLFF
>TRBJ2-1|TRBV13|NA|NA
TGTGCCAGCAGCCTACGACAGGAAAAAGGTAATGAGCAGTTCTTC
CASSLRQEKGNEQFF
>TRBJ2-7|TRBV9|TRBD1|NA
TGTGCCATCGCCATCGGACAGGGGAGCTACGAGCAGTACTTC
CAIAIGQGSYEQYF
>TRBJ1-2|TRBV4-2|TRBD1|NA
TGTGCCAGCAGCCACGCCAATACAGGGGATTATGGCTACACCTTC
CASSHANTGDYGYTF
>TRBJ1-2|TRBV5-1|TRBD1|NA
TGCGCCAGCAGTTTGAGGACAGGCAACCAGATCTATGGCTACACCTTC
CASSLRTGNQIYGYTF
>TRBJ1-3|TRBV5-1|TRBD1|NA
TGCGCCAGCAGCCCGGACAGGGCCGGTCCTGGAAACACCATATATTTT
CASSPDRAGPGNTIYF
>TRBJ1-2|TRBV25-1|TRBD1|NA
TGTGCCAGCAGAGGGGACAGCTATGGCTACACCTTC
CASRGDSYGYTF
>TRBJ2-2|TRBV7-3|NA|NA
TGTGCCAGCAGCTTAACTTACCAGGGGAACACCGGGGAGCTGTTTTTT
CASSLTYQGNTGELFF
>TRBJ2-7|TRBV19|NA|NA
TGTGCCAGTAGTATGTCTGCGGCATCCGAGCAGTACTTC
CASSMSAASEQYF
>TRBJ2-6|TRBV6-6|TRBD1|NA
TGTGCCAGCAGTTCCTCGACAGGGGGCAACGTCCTGACTTTC
CASSSSTGGNVLTF
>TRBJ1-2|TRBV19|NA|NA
TGTGCCAGTACCCCGGGAAGGGTAAGGAATCGTGGCTACACCTTC
CASTPGRVRNRGYTF
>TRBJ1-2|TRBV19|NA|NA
TGTGCCAGTAGTATAGTAGGAGGGGTCCATGGCTACACCTTC
CASSIVGGVHGYTF
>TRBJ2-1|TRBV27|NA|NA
TGTGCCAGCAGTTTGACGGGGAGCTCCTACAATGAGCAGTTCTTC
CASSLTGSSYNEQFF
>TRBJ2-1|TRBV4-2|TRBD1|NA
TGTGCCAGCAGCCAAGAGACGGGACAGTCTAATGAGCAGTTCTTC
CASSQETGQSNEQFF
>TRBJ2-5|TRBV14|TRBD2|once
TGTGCCAGCAGCCTTTTAGCGGGGACGCAAGAGACCCAGTACTTC
CASSLLAGTQETQYF
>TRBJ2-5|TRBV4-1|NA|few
TGCGCCAGCAGCCAAGATAATCGCCTCAGCGAGACCCAGTACTTC
CASSQDNRLSETQYF